This TCR beta chain emerged from a study of shared clonotypes between healthy human individuals (dated by TCRdb to 2019 to 2021). At the level of the whole study: A couple of women and a few men aged 18 to 49 years were included in the cohort. The study deeply sequenced blood TCR repertoires of about 5 healthy adults to estimate repertoire size and the extent of clonotype sharing between individuals. For each donor, three plates each were used for CD4 naive and CD4 memory, two plates were used for CD8 naive, and one plate was used for CD8 memory. Leukapheresis yielded between about 0.85 and 9 billion PBMCs per donor. Different laboratories and diverse techniques were used to prepare libraries and sequence TCR repertoires, to increase sequencing depth and limit assay-specific biases. General findings and caveats noted by the study authors: Even with the large sequencing depth, rarefaction of the sorted-subset datasets indicated that sequencing was incomplete. Because the study included a small number of donors, the genetic and exposure-history diversity represented was limited. Estimated clonotype richness was generally larger for naive than for memory subsets. Based on pairwise subsampling, the degree of clonotype sharing among donors was expected to be affected by sequencing depth. Only blood was sampled, and tissue TCR repertoires likely differ from those in blood. Across a few donors, approximately 5% of naive CD4, approximately 3.6% of naive CD8, 2.3% of memory CD4, and roughly 0.4% of memory CD8 clonotypes were shared. Higher generation probabilities were observed for clonotypes shared by all four sorted-subset donors than for non-shared clonotypes.

A distance of 13 bases separates the germline ends of V and J, which lose 5 bases and 8 bases respectively. From the cysteine up to the phenylalanine, the CDR3 has a length of 13 residues. The retained sequence is limited to the CDR3, 39 bases, with the frame set at the first base. CDR1 LNHDA and CDR2 SQIVND were looked up in the germline V gene (reference sequence). Using the deep immunoSEQ assay, TCR CDR3 regions were amplified from genomic DNA by multiplex PCR. For each cell subset, the extracted genomic DNA was distributed evenly across all wells of several immunoSEQ 96-well plates, and each plate served as one replicate. Each replicate PCR for sorted subsets received about 180 ng genomic DNA, equal to about 29,000 T cell genomes. Purified libraries were quantified with a Qubit 3.0 fluorometer, sized on a Bioanalyzer 2100, and re-quantified with the KAPA Library Quantification kit. Each immunoSEQ 96-well plate was sequenced on its own single-read 150-cycle Illumina NextSeq 550 flow cell. The paper's data handling went like this. The immunoSEQ output contained only junctional sequences without quality scores, so filtering could not match that applied to full-length reads. To assign V/J genes and CDR3, sequences were annotated against IMGT germline references using PyIR, a Python wrapper for IgBLAST v1.9. Reads with weak V/J assignments (E-value above 1e-6), missing CDR3, stop codons, out-of-frame junctions, or ambiguous translated residues were removed. A V3J clonotype was defined by an identical inferred V gene, J gene, and CDR3 amino acid sequence. Percentage overlap between repertoires was calculated by dividing the number of shared unique clonotypes by the size of the smaller repertoire. Three approaches were used to assess repertoire richness: RTK rarefaction, the Chao1 estimator, and Recon v2.1 estimates of unobserved clonotypes. Generation probabilities for all TCRbeta clonotypes obtained by the gDNA method from a few donors were computed using OLGA. TCRdb took this table from immuneACCESS and kept in-frame rearrangements with V and J called. Such tables lack part of the clones; where checked against another copy, unresolved V genes explain under half of the gap, and the rest is unexplained. V, J and clone size are those of that table, while D and trimming were read from the DNA. In all, the sample holds 740,000 or so clones, and 73% of those were seen once. The biggest ten clones account for roughly 2% of the sample.

The donors were healthy, HIV-negative adults with no recently reported acute infections or vaccinations. Every donor was a Caucasian adult residing in Nashville, Tennessee, USA. CD4+ T cells were enriched by magnetic negative selection; naive cells were then positively selected on CD45RA, and the negative fraction formed the memory subset. After blood collection by leukapheresis, PBMCs were isolated using Ficoll-Histopaque density gradient centrifugation and then cryopreserved in the vapor phase of liquid nitrogen. Analytical flow cytometry was used to check the purity and quantity of every magnetically sorted T cell population. Genomic DNA was isolated from each sorted fraction and quantified by UV absorbance on a Nanodrop 2000c. Concerning this clone itself: Its target antigen remains unknown. No base qualities exist here, and no much larger clone lies one base off it.

The receptor's source is a woman aged 25 to 39 in good health. In this chain, TRBV19 is recombined with TRBJ2-1; TRBD2 is a possible D gene, resting on 5 matching bases. The sample was memory CD4+ T cells sorted from blood. Interpreted using the paper, the cell subset or site label stands for: CD45RA-negative fraction. CDR3 protein: CASSVAASYEQFF. The DNA reads as follows: TGTGCCAGTAGTGTCGCCGCTAGCTATGAGCAGTTCTTC.